This T cell receptor (beta chain) was sequenced for a study of OX40 agonist ivuxolimab in advanced cancers. The CDR3 extends over 14 amino acids. With 3 bases clipped from V and 4 bases from J, the junction kept 4 bases outside the gene matches. Germline-derived CDR1 and CDR2 are MNHNY and SVGAGI (reference sequence). Autoimmune disease history or systemic immunosuppression led to patients being barred. Profiling relied on immunoSEQ multiplex PCR, and the TCRdb table lists in-frame clones only, not all of them. The sample carries approximately 74,000 clones, about 88% recorded once. V usage is TRBV6-6 and J usage is TRBJ1-2; TRBD1 aligns across 8 bases. The clonotype comes from an adult with an advanced solid tumor such as melanoma, head and neck, liver or kidney cancer. The sample in question was CD4+ or CD8+ T cells sorted from blood, obtained in a trial of the OX40 agonist ivuxolimab. CDR3 protein: CASSYGQGAYGYTF. In DNA form, the CDR3 reads TGTGCCAGCAGTTATGGTCAGGGGGCCTATGGCTACACCTTC.